This T cell receptor beta chain was recovered during a study of control samples from healthy donors and cancer patients (dated by TCRdb to the early 2020s). Points on this clone: This receptor's antigen is unknown. No much larger clone is present one base from it, and per-base qualities are unavailable.

The library was prepared using the immunoSEQ multiplex PCR assay. TCRdb obtained this table from immuneACCESS and retained in-frame rearrangements with V and J assigned. These tables miss some clones; where compared with another copy, unresolved V genes account for less than half of the shortfall, and the remainder is unexplained. Present in this sample are about 22,000 clones, about 83% of which were seen just once. Jointly, the top ten make up around a quarter of the sample. From the cysteine through the phenylalanine, the CDR3 covers 13 amino acids. The sequence is cut down to CDR3 DNA, 39 bases in frame from base 1. V sheds 7 bases and J sheds 0 bases, leaving 7 bases between their ends.

Sequencing used PBMCs. The rearrangement combines TRBV6-7 with TRBJ1-5; possibly the D gene is TRBD1, per 5 matching bases. TRBV6-7 is filed as an ORF, its function uncertain. The TCR comes from a man aged 60 to 69 with head and neck cancer. At the DNA level, the sequence is TGTGCCAGCACAAGGGGTAGCAATCAGCCCCAGCATTTT. It is translated as CASTRGSNQPQHF.